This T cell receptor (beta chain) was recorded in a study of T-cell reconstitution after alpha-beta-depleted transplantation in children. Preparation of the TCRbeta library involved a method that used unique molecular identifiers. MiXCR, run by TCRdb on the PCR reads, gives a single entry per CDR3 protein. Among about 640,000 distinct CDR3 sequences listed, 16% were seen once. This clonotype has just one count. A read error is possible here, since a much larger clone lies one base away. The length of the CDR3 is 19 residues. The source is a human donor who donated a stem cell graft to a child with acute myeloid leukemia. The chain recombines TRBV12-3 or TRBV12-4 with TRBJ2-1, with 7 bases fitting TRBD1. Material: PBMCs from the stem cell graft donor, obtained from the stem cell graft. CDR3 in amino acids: CAISPKTARTGGTYNEQFF. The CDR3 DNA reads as TGTGCCATCAGTCCAAAGACGGCTCGGACAGGAGGAACCTACAATGAGCAGTTCTTC.